The sequence of this T cell receptor beta chain was determined in a study of T cells after yellow fever vaccination. Regarding the study as a whole: Abundant contaminating clonotypes from the bulk population could appear in FACS-sorted repertoires. Once the booster was given, most primary-vaccination clones reappeared, at approximately 97% for CD4 and more than 85% for CD8.

5'RACE template switching generated TCR cDNA, adding a universal primer site and UMIs. Each CDR3 protein gets one entry after TCRdb re-called the 5' RACE reads with MiXCR. The repertoire holds 500,000 to 700,000 distinct CDR3 sequences, roughly 19% seen once, with roughly 13% in the top ten. As concerns this clonotype: The antigen is not known.

CDR1 and CDR2 from the germline V gene are DFQATT and SNEGSKA (reference sequence). Germline trimming cut 0 bases from V and 4 bases from J; bases unmatched to any gene: 6. The CDR3 totals 18 residues. This sequence was found in a man aged 30-40 years who received the YFV17D yellow fever vaccine. The chain has TRBV20-1 and TRBJ2-2, with 15 bases fitting TRBD2. The input for sequencing was PBMCs, taken 15 days after the yellow fever booster vaccination. The CDR3 sequence: CSARDPWTSGRATGELFF. The CDR3 bases are TGCAGTGCTAGAGATCCCTGGACTAGCGGGAGGGCCACCGGGGAGCTGTTTTTT.